This record concerns one TCR beta chain sequence. As yet, its antigen is unknown. Indicated treatment: about 20 received Ad26.COV2.S at low or high dose, single or two shots; 5 received placebo; per-sample allocation not given. Sampling was done on day 63 after the first vaccine or placebo injection. This person who donated was an adult of 18-55 years in Boston. The repertoire was sequenced with immunoSEQ multiplex PCR; TCRdb's copy has only in-frame clones and lacks some. The sample has some 420,000 clones, approximately 90% seen once. This sample stems from a study of Ad26.COV2.S vaccination and SARS-CoV-2 variants. Study results and limitations: For non-spike TCRs, breadth in vaccine recipients resembled that in placebo recipients.

The CDR3 consists of 14 residues. Germline V gene sequence: CDR1 SQVTM, CDR2 ANQGSEA. The source of this sequence is a person aged 18-60 years who received the Ad26.COV2.S COVID-19 vaccine or a placebo. This chain connects TRBV29-1 to TRBJ2-2; D call uncertain. This material consisted of peripheral blood, taken in a trial of Ad26.COV2.S vaccine versus placebo. CDR3 sequence reads: CTVGSTANTGELFF. CDR3 in DNA: TGCACCGTAGGGTCTACCGCGAACACCGGGGAGCTGTTTTTT.